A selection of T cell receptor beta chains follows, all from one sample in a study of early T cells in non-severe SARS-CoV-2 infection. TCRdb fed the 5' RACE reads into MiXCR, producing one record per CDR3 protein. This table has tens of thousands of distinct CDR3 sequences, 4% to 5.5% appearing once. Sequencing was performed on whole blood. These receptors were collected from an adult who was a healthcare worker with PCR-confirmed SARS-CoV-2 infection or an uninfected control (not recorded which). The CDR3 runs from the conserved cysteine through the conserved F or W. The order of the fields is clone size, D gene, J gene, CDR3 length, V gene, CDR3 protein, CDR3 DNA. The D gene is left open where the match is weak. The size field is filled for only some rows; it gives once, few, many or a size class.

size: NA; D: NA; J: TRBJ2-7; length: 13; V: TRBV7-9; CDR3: CAGGRDPTYEQYF; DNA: TGTGCCGGGGGGCGGGATCCGACCTACGAGCAGTACTTC
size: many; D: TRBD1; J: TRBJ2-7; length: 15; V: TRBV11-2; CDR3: CASSNRDRGQYEQYF; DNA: TGTGCCAGCAGTAACCGGGACAGGGGGCAGTACGAGCAGTACTTC
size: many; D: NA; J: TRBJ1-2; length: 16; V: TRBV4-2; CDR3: CASSQEGISGDNGYTF; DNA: TGTGCCAGCAGCCAAGAGGGGATCTCAGGGGACAACGGCTACACCTTC
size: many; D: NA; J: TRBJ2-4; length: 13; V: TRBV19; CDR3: CASSNDRRNIQYF; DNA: TGTGCCAGTAGTAACGACAGACGAAACATTCAGTACTTC
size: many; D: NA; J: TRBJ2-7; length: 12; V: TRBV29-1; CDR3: CSGADSNYEQYF; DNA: TGCAGCGGAGCAGACAGCAACTACGAGCAGTACTTC
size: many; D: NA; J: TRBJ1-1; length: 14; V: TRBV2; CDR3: CASSAMAPNTEAFF; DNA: TGTGCCAGCAGTGCTATGGCCCCGAACACTGAAGCTTTCTTT
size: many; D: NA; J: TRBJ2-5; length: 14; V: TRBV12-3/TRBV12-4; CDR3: CASSLTQALETQYF; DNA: TGTGCCAGCAGTTTAACACAGGCTTTGGAGACCCAGTACTTC
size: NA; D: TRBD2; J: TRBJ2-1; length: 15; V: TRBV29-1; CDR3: CSVEPSGRGKNEQFF; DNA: TGCAGCGTTGAACCCAGCGGGAGAGGGAAAAATGAGCAGTTCTTC
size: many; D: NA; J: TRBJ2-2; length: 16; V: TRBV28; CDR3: CASRKVGLRNTGELFF; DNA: TGTGCCAGCAGAAAGGTGGGACTTAGGAACACCGGGGAGCTGTTTTTT
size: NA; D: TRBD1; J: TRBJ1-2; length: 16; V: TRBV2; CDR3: CASSEALTGGPYGYTF; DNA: TGTGCCAGCAGTGAAGCCTTGACAGGGGGCCCCTATGGCTACACCTTC
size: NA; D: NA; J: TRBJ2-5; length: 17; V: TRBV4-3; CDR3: CASSQDRGRTHQETQYF; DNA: TGCGCCAGCAGCCAAGATCGAGGGCGGACCCACCAAGAGACCCAGTACTTC
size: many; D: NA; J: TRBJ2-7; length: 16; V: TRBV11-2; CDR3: CASSLGAGTDSYEQYF; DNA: TGTGCCAGCAGCTTAGGGGCCGGGACCGACTCCTACGAGCAGTACTTC
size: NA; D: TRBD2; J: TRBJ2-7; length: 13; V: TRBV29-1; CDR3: CSVRTSGQGEQYF; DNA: TGCAGCGTTCGGACTAGCGGGCAGGGAGAGCAGTACTTC
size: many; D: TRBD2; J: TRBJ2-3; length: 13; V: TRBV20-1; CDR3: CSLGGRGTDTQYF; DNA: TGCAGCCTAGGTGGGAGGGGAACAGATACGCAGTATTTT
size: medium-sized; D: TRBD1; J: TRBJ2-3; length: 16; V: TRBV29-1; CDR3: CSVEAQTGGIADTQYF; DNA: TGCAGCGTTGAAGCCCAGACAGGGGGGATCGCAGATACGCAGTATTTT
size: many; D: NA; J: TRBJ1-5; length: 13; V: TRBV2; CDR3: CASSGSSNQPQHF; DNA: TGTGCCAGCAGTGGAAGTAGCAATCAGCCCCAGCATTTT
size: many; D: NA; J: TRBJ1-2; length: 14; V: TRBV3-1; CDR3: CASSQEWGSYGYTF; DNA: TGTGCCAGCAGCCAAGAGTGGGGATCCTATGGCTACACCTTC
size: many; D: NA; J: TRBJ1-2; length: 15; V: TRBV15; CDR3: CATSRERGGNYGYTF; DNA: TGTGCCACCAGCAGAGAGCGTGGGGGAAACTATGGCTACACCTTC
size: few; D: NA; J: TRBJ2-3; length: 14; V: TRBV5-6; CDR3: CASSLAAGTDTQYF; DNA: TGTGCCAGCAGCTTGGCCGCGGGCACAGATACGCAGTATTTT
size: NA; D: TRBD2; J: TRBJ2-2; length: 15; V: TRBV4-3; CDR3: CASSLRDYGGGELFF; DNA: TGCGCCAGCAGCCTTAGGGACTACGGGGGCGGGGAGCTGTTTTTT
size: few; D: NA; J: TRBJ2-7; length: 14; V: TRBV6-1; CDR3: CASSEGTIGYEQYF; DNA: TGTGCCAGCAGTGAAGGGACTATCGGTTACGAGCAGTACTTC
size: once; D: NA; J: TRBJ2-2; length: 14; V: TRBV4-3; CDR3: CASSQEGRGGELFF; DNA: TGCGCCAGCAGCCAAGAGGGCCGTGGCGGGGAGCTGTTTTTT
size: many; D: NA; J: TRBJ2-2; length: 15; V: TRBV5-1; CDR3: CASSRASGRPGELFF; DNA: TGCGCCAGCAGCCGAGCCTCCGGTCGGCCCGGGGAGCTGTTTTTT
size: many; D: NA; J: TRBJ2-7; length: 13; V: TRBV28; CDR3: CASSLGGGDEQYF; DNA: TGTGCCAGCAGTTTAGGTGGAGGGGACGAGCAGTACTTC
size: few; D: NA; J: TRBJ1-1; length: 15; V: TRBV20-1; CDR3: CSARPDSNRNTEAFF; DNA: TGCAGTGCTAGACCGGACAGTAACAGGAACACTGAAGCTTTCTTT
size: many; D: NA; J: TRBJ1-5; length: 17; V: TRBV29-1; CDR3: CSVEGLARELPNQPQHF; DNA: TGCAGCGTTGAAGGGTTGGCCAGGGAACTCCCCAATCAGCCCCAGCATTTT
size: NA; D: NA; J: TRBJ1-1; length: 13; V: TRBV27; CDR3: CASSLYRATEAFF; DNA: TGTGCCAGCAGTTTATACAGGGCCACTGAAGCTTTCTTT
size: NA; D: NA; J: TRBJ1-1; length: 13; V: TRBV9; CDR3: CAIRRQGDTEVFF; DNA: TGTGCCATCAGGCGGCAGGGCGACACTGAAGTTTTCTTT
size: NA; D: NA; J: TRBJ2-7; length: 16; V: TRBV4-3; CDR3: CASSQVGKVGGIEQYF; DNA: TGCGCCAGCAGCCAAGTAGGCAAGGTCGGAGGGATCGAGCAGTACTTC
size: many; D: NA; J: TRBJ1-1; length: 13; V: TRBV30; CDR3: CAWEREMNTEVFF; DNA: TGTGCCTGGGAAAGGGAGATGAACACTGAAGTTTTCTTT
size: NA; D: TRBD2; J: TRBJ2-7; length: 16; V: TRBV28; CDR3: CASISPNSGPGRKQYF; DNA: TGTGCCAGCATATCCCCTAACTCGGGCCCCGGGAGGAAGCAGTACTTC
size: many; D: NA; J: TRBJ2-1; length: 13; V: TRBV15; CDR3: CATSVGSSIEQFF; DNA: TGTGCCACCAGCGTCGGGAGTTCGATTGAGCAGTTCTTC
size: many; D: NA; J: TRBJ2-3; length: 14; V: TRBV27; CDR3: CASRLGRPTDTQYF; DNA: TGTGCCAGCCGACTAGGGAGACCGACAGATACGCAGTATTTT
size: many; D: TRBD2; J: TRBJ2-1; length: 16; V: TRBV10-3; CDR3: CAIQGGTSGSLNEQFF; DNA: TGTGCCATCCAGGGGGGGACTAGCGGGAGTTTGAATGAGCAGTTCTTC
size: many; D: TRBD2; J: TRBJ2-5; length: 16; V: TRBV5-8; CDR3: CASSPRGLAGRETQYF; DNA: TGTGCCAGCAGCCCACGAGGACTAGCGGGAAGAGAGACCCAGTACTTC
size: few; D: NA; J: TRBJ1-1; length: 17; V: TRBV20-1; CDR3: CSASGGIGIMKNTEAFF; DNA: TGCAGTGCTAGCGGGGGGATCGGTATAATGAAGAACACTGAAGCTTTCTTT
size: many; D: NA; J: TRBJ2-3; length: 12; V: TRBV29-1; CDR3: CSAGGSTDTQYF; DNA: TGCAGCGCTGGGGGTAGCACAGATACGCAGTATTTT
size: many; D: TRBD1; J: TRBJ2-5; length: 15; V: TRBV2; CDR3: CASSDLGQAEETQYF; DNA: TGTGCCAGCAGCGACCTGGGACAGGCTGAAGAGACCCAGTACTTC
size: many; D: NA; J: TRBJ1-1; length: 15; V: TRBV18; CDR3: CASSPPGGYITEAFF; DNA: TGTGCCAGCTCACCACCCGGGGGCTACATCACTGAAGCTTTCTTT
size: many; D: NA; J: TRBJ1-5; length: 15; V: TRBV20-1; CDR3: CSAIVQGASNQPQHF; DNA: TGCAGTGCTATCGTCCAGGGAGCTAGCAATCAGCCCCAGCATTTT
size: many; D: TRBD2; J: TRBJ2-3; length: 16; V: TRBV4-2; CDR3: CASSQDLTGGRNTQYF; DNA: TGTGCCAGCAGCCAAGATCTAACGGGAGGGCGCAATACGCAGTATTTT
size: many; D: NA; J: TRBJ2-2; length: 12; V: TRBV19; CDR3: CASSIVGGELFF; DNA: TGTGCCAGTAGTATAGTAGGAGGGGAGCTGTTTTTT
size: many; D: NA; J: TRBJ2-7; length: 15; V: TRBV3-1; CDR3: CASSLGTGWPYEQYF; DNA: TGTGCCAGCAGCCTTGGGACCGGGTGGCCCTACGAGCAGTACTTC
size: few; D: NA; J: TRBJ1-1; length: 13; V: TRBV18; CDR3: CASSLTGNTEAFF; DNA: TGTGCCAGCTCACTGACAGGGAACACTGAAGCTTTCTTT
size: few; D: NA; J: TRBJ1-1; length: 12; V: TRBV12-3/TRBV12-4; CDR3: CASSTGGTEAFF; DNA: TGTGCCAGCAGTACGGGAGGGACTGAAGCTTTCTTT
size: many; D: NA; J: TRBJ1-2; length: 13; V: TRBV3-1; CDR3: CASSVGANYGYTF; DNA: TGTGCCAGCAGCGTAGGGGCTAACTATGGCTACACCTTC
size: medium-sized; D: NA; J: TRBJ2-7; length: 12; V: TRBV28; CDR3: CASARLSYEQYF; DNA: TGTGCCAGCGCTAGACTATCCTACGAGCAGTACTTC
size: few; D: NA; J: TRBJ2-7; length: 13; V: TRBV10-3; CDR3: CAISDRGDDEQYF; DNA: TGTGCCATCAGTGATCGGGGTGACGACGAGCAGTACTTC
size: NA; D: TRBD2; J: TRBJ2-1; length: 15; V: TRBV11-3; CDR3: CASSSGLAGVHEQFF; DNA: TGTGCCAGCAGCTCCGGACTAGCGGGAGTACATGAGCAGTTCTTC
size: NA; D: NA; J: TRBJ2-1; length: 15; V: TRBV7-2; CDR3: CASSLSTSSYNEQFF; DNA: TGTGCCAGCAGCTTAAGCACTAGCTCCTACAATGAGCAGTTCTTC
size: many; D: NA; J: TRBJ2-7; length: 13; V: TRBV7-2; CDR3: CASSSPGSYEQYF; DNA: TGTGCCAGCAGCTCCCCGGGGTCCTACGAGCAGTACTTC
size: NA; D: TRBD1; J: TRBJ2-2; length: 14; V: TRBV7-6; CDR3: CASGTGVGTGELFF; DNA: TGTGCCAGCGGAACAGGGGTTGGCACCGGGGAGCTGTTTTTT
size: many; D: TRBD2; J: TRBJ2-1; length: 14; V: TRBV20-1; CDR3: CSARRGWGGDEQFF; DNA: TGCAGTGCTCGCCGGGGATGGGGAGGGGATGAGCAGTTCTTC
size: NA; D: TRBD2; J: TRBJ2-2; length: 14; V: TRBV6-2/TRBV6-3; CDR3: CASGTSGSLGELFF; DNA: TGTGCCAGTGGGACTAGCGGGAGCCTCGGGGAGCTGTTTTTT